A selection of T cell receptor beta chains follows, all from one sample in a study of blood T cell repertoires in COVID-19. TCRdb keeps only in-frame clones here, not all; method: immunoSEQ multiplex PCR. The data contain under 250,000 clones, 80% to 95% of them seen just once; the ten biggest clones take up more than 0.8%. What was sequenced was peripheral blood. These receptor sequences come from a man younger than 40 with COVID-19, enrolled during active disease. CDR3s include the opening cysteine and the closing phenylalanine or tryptophan. A D gene is named only where the DNA matches it firmly. Clone size is not always given. Where it is, it says once, few, many or a class for expanded clones.

-,TRBD1,TRBJ2-7,14,TRBV5-4,TGTGCCAGCAGCTTGACAGGGGGCATCGACGAGCAGTACTTC,CASSLTGGIDEQYF
-,TRBD1,TRBJ1-6,16,TRBV7-9,TGTGCCAGCAGCGCCGGGACAGGCCAATATAATTCACCCCTCCACTTT,CASSAGTGQYNSPLHF
-,-,TRBJ1-5,14,TRBV6-1,TGTGCCAGCAGTGACATCGGGGGCAATCAGCCCCAGCATTTT,CASSDIGGNQPQHF
-,-,TRBJ2-7,16,TRBV23-1,TGCGCCAGCAGTCGAAGGACAAAGACAGCCCCCTACGAGCAGTACTTC,CASSRRTKTAPYEQYF
-,TRBD1,TRBJ1-4,16,TRBV27,TGTGCCAGCAGTACCCGACAGGGCACAAGAGATGAAAAACTGTTTTTT,CASSTRQGTRDEKLFF
-,-,TRBJ2-7,11,TRBV18,TGTGCCAGCGCGAGCTCCTACGAGCAGTACTTC,CASASSYEQYF
-,TRBD1,TRBJ2-7,15,TRBV28,TGTGCCAGCAGTTCCCCGGGACAGGGGGCCCACGAGCAGTACTTC,CASSSPGQGAHEQYF
-,TRBD1,TRBJ2-7,15,TRBV14,TGTGCCAGCAGCACGCTCAGGACAGGGATCTACGAGCAGTACTTC,CASSTLRTGIYEQYF
-,-,TRBJ2-3,12,TRBV2,TGTGCCAGCACCTCCCCGTCAGATACGCAGTATTTT,CASTSPSDTQYF
-,-,TRBJ1-1,13,TRBV6-5,TGTGCCAGCAGGTTGGAAGAGGAGACTGAAGCTTTCTTT,CASRLEEETEAFF
-,TRBD1,TRBJ1-2,14,TRBV9,TGTGCCAGCAGCGCTAACAGGGGAACGGATGGCTACACCTTC,CASSANRGTDGYTF
-,-,TRBJ1-5,13,TRBV18,TGTGCCAGCTCACCAAGGACAGAGGTGGCCCAGCATTTT,CASSPRTEVAQHF
-,-,TRBJ1-6,14,TRBV6-5,TGTGCCAGCCAGGGAAGCTCCTATAATTCACCCCTCCACTTT,CASQGSSYNSPLHF
-,TRBD2,TRBJ2-5,14,TRBV18,TGTGCCAGCTCACGAAGCGGGGCTCAAGAGACCCAGTACTTC,CASSRSGAQETQYF
once,TRBD1,TRBJ1-3,20,TRBV6-1,TGTGCCAGCAGTGTTAAACCCGGGACAGTCCGATTGAACTCTGGAAACACCATATATTTT,CASSVKPGTVRLNSGNTIYF
few,-,TRBJ1-5,14,TRBV3-1/TRBV3-2,TGTGCCAGCAGCCAAGCAGGGAGGGATCAGCCCCAGCATTTT,CASSQAGRDQPQHF
-,TRBD1,TRBJ2-1,15,TRBV5-1,TGCGCCAGCAGCACCGGGACAGCCTCCTACAATGAGCAGTTCTTC,CASSTGTASYNEQFF
once,TRBD2,TRBJ2-1,17,TRBV5-4,TGTGCCAGCAGCTCCAGACTAGCGGGGAGGTCATACAATGAGCAGTTCTTC,CASSSRLAGRSYNEQFF
-,TRBD1,TRBJ1-1,16,TRBV18,TGTGCCAGCTCACCCCAGGGGGCGCGGGTCGACACTGAAGCTTTCTTT,CASSPQGARVDTEAFF
-,-,TRBJ2-2,15,TRBV6-5,TGTGCCAGCAGGCCCGTAGCGGCTGACACCGGGGAGCTGTTTTTT,CASRPVAADTGELFF
-,TRBD1,TRBJ1-1,14,TRBV15,TGTGCCACCAGCAGTTTAACAGGGGGGACTGAAGCTTTCTTT,CATSSLTGGTEAFF
-,-,TRBJ2-1,14,TRBV18,TGTGCCAGCTCACCAAGGGGCTCGGGCAATGAGCAGTTCTTC,CASSPRGSGNEQFF
-,-,TRBJ1-2,13,TRBV6-2/TRBV6-3,TGTGCCAGCAGTTACCAGGGAATAAGGGGCTACACCTTC,CASSYQGIRGYTF
once,-,TRBJ1-1,15,TRBV9,TGTGCCAGCAGTAAGGGCAGGGCTTACGACACTGAAGCTTTCTTT,CASSKGRAYDTEAFF
-,TRBD1,TRBJ1-1,15,TRBV3-1/TRBV3-2,TGTGCCAGCAGCCAGGTTGGACAGGGGAGCACTGAAGCTTTCTTT,CASSQVGQGSTEAFF
-,TRBD1,TRBJ2-3,15,TRBV5-4,TGTGCCAGCAGCTTGCCAGGGGGCGTTGCAGATACGCAGTATTTT,CASSLPGGVADTQYF
once,TRBD1,TRBJ2-7,14,TRBV11-2,TGTGCCAGCAGCTACGGGGACAGGGGCGGTGAGCAGTACTTC,CASSYGDRGGEQYF
-,TRBD1,TRBJ1-2,13,TRBV12-3/TRBV12-4,TGTGCCAGCAGTTTAGGACAGGGCCGTGGCTACACCTTC,CASSLGQGRGYTF
-,TRBD2,TRBJ2-1,19,TRBV10-1,TGCGCCAGCAGCGGACCGGGACTAGCGGGGGGCCGTACCTACAATGAGCAGTTCTTC,CASSGPGLAGGRTYNEQFF
-,-,TRBJ2-7,15,TRBV9,TGTGCCAGCAGCGCCTCGGACAGCTACTCCTACGAGCAGTACTTC,CASSASDSYSYEQYF
-,TRBD1,TRBJ1-2,11,TRBV12-3/TRBV12-4,TGTGCCAGCAGTCGACAGGGTACCCACACCTTC,CASSRQGTHTF
-,TRBD1,TRBJ2-2,16,TRBV25-1,TGTGCCAGCAGTGAACGTGGACAGGGGAACACCGGGGAGCTGTTTTTT,CASSERGQGNTGELFF
-,-,TRBJ1-3,13,TRBV6-5,TGTGCCAGCAGTTACTTGGGGAGCAACACCATATATTTT,CASSYLGSNTIYF
-,TRBD1,TRBJ2-7,16,TRBV2,TGTGCCAGCAGTGAGTTCGACAGGGGGCTCTCCTACGAGCAGTACTTC,CASSEFDRGLSYEQYF
-,-,TRBJ1-2,11,TRBV29-1,TGCAGCGTTGAAGATGGCCATGGCTACACCTTC,CSVEDGHGYTF
-,-,TRBJ1-3,13,TRBV13,TGTGCCAGCAGCATACTCGTCCGAAACACCATATATTTT,CASSILVRNTIYF
-,-,TRBJ1-2,15,TRBV2,TGTGCCAGCAGTGCCTTTCTAACAGGGAACTATGGCTACACCTTC,CASSAFLTGNYGYTF
-,-,TRBJ1-2,15,TRBV5-6,TGTGCCAGCAGCTTCTACGGCCCGCAGGTCTATGGCTACACCTTC,CASSFYGPQVYGYTF
-,-,TRBJ1-1,15,TRBV2,TGTGCCAGCAGTAGGAACAGGGAGTTGAACACTGAAGCTTTCTTT,CASSRNRELNTEAFF
-,-,TRBJ1-2,16,TRBV7-9,TGTGCCAGCAGCCCGAAGGGGCCCACACCTAACTATGGCTACACCTTC,CASSPKGPTPNYGYTF
-,-,TRBJ1-2,13,TRBV19,TGTGCCAGTAGCCTAAGAGCTAACTATGGCTACACCTTC,CASSLRANYGYTF
once,-,TRBJ1-1,11,TRBV3-1/TRBV3-2,TGTGCCAGCAGCCAAGGACTTGAAGCTTTCTTT,CASSQGLEAFF
-,TRBD1,TRBJ1-3,17,TRBV5-4,TGTGCCAGCAGCTGGGACAGGGGAGGACGTAGCGGAAACACCATATATTTT,CASSWDRGGRSGNTIYF
-,-,TRBJ1-1,13,TRBV12-3/TRBV12-4,TGTGCCAGCAGGCCCGGGGCGGGGAGTGAAGCTTTCTTT,CASRPGAGSEAFF
-,-,TRBJ1-5,14,TRBV5-1,TGCGCCAGCAGCTTGGATACCGGGTCTCAGCCCCAGCATTTT,CASSLDTGSQPQHF
-,-,TRBJ2-3,13,TRBV9,TGTGCCAGCAGCACCGGGCCGGGGGATACGCAGTATTTT,CASSTGPGDTQYF
few,TRBD2,TRBJ2-1,19,TRBV5-1,TGCGCCAGCAGCCCCGGACTAGCGGCCATGACTCCTCTCTACAATGAGCAGTTCTTC,CASSPGLAAMTPLYNEQFF
-,TRBD1,TRBJ2-7,15,TRBV7-6,TGTGCCAGCAGCGTAGACAGGGTGGGTTCCTACGAGCAGTACTTC,CASSVDRVGSYEQYF
-,-,TRBJ2-3,15,TRBV5-4,TGTGCCAGCAGCTCCAGGGGCTTCAGCACAGATACGCAGTATTTT,CASSSRGFSTDTQYF
-,-,TRBJ2-7,14,TRBV10-3,TGTGCCATCAGTGAAACTTACAGGGCCAACGAGCAGTACTTC,CAISETYRANEQYF
-,TRBD1,TRBJ1-6,15,TRBV11-2,TGTGCCAGCAGCTTAGCAGGGACAGAGAATTCACCCCTCCACTTT,CASSLAGTENSPLHF
-,-,TRBJ1-5,13,TRBV27,TGTGCCAGCAGCACATATAGCAATCAGCCCCAGCATTTT,CASSTYSNQPQHF
-,-,TRBJ2-5,17,TRBV4-2,TGTGCCAGCAGCCCCGGAGACCAGTTCAGGGTACAAGAGACCCAGTACTTC,CASSPGDQFRVQETQYF
-,-,TRBJ2-2,14,TRBV4-1,TGCGCCAGCAGGGGGGGTTTGAACACCGGGGAGCTGTTTTTT,CASRGGLNTGELFF
once,-,TRBJ1-3,15,TRBV3-1/TRBV3-2,TGTGCCAGCAGCCAACAACAGGGAACTGGAAACACCATATATTTT,CASSQQQGTGNTIYF
-,-,TRBJ1-2,14,TRBV9,TGTGCCAGCAGCGTAGACAGGGTTAACTATGGCTACACCTTC,CASSVDRVNYGYTF
once,-,TRBJ2-2,14,TRBV28,TGTGCCAGCAGTTACGGGGGTAGGGTCGGGGAGCTGTTTTTT,CASSYGGRVGELFF
few,-,TRBJ1-2,14,TRBV27,TGTGCCAGCAGTTCCAGGACATCTAACTATGGCTACACCTTC,CASSSRTSNYGYTF
-,-,TRBJ1-5,15,TRBV11-3,TGTGCCAGCAGCTCGGACGGGAGAATAAATCAGCCCCAGCATTTT,CASSSDGRINQPQHF